This paragraph reports one T cell receptor beta chain. What it binds is unknown. PCR was performed using 60 Vbeta and 13 Jbeta primers. Only in-frame clones appear in the TCRdb table, and some are missing; sequencing was by immunoSEQ multiplex PCR. The sample contains around 180,000 clones, roughly 70% of which appear only once. Germline V CDR1 and CDR2: KGHSH, LQKENI. Trimming removed 2 bases at V and 2 bases at J, with 9 bases between. The CDR3 spans 14 residues. This record belongs to a study of cytomegalovirus exposure and HLA in healthy donors. General study points: Within an earlier analysis, most TCR beta V segments proved productive either about 90% or about 30% of the time.

All the people who gave samples were healthy bone marrow donors. The chain recombines TRBV18 with TRBJ1-2; a possible D gene is TRBD1 (6 bases). The source of this sequence is a girl aged 10-17 years in good health and CMV-seronegative. The specimen was PBMCs. This chain's CDR3 is CASSPGQGNYGYTF. The CDR3 region has the DNA TGTGCCAGCTCACCAGGGCAGGGGAACTATGGCTACACCTTC.